Listed here are 27 T cell receptor beta chains from one sample, sequenced in a study of T cell responses to AZD1222 COVID-19 vaccine. The protocol was immunoSEQ multiplex PCR, while the TCRdb copy is restricted to in-frame clones and leaves out a portion. The sample carries 100,000 or so clones, 88% recorded once. The input for sequencing was peripheral blood, taken on day 0 of AZD1222 vaccination. The receptors originated from an adult in good health.

The gene calls are TRBV6-1 and TRBJ2-2; D is ambiguous. Germline values: CDR1 MNHNS, CDR2 SASEGT. This CDR3 contains 13 residues. The germline V and J ends were trimmed by 2 bases and 5 bases, with 6 bases remaining between them. DNA of the CDR3: TGTGCCAGCAGTGAACAGGCTACCGGGGAGCTGTTTTTT. Its translation: CASSEQATGELFF.

The rearrangement joins TRBV7-9 to TRBJ2-2; D remains ambiguous. This CDR3 region has 11 residues. V gave up 1 base and J gave up 9 bases, with 3 bases separating them. In germline, CDR1 is SEHNR, CDR2 FQNEAQ (reference sequence). The CDR3 sequence is CASSLGRELFF. The DNA of the CDR3 is TGTGCCAGCAGCTTAGGCCGGGAGCTGTTTTTT.

The chain recombines TRBV28 with TRBJ2-1; 8 bases are a match to TRBD1. Losses at the gene ends were 5 bases for V and 2 bases for J; bases not matched to a gene: 11. The CDR3 extends over 17 amino acids. In germline, CDR1 is MDHEN, CDR2 SYDVKM. The CDR3 bases are TGTGCCAGCAGTGGACAGGGAAGGAAGGAACCCTACAATGAGCAGTTCTTC. Protein product: CASSGQGRKEPYNEQFF.

The chain is built from TRBV3-1 (or the pseudogene TRBV3-2) and TRBJ2-1; a weak D match, TRBD2 (7 bases). The CDR3 totals 14 residues. CDR1 and CDR2 (germline): LGHDT, YNNKEL (reference sequence). V dropped 5 bases and J dropped 12 bases, with 20 bases sitting between them. This CDR3 reads CASSFGTSRGGQFF. The CDR3 DNA is TGTGCCAGCAGCTTCGGGACATCTAGGGGGGGGCAGTTCTTC.

This chain joins TRBV18 and TRBJ1-3; perhaps TRBD1 as D (5 bases). The CDR3 is 15 residues long. The germline V gene encodes CDR1 KGHSH and CDR2 LQKENI. V was trimmed by 3 bases and J by 2 bases, leaving 11 bases between them. The CDR3, as DNA: TGTGCCAGCTCACCTGACGGCAGGGCTGGAAACACCATATATTTT. It yields the protein CASSPDGRAGNTIYF.

This clone was seen a single time. This chain joins TRBV5-4 and TRBJ2-7; tentative D call: TRBD1 (5 bases). Per the germline V gene, CDR1 is SGHNT and CDR2 is YYREEE (reference sequence). This CDR3 has 14 residues. V was clipped by 0 bases and J by 3 bases, with 10 bases between them. DNA for the CDR3: TGTGCCAGCAGCTTGGCGGTTCAGGGCTACGAGCAGTACTTC. As protein: CASSLAVQGYEQYF.

V is TRBV7-5 and J is TRBJ2-3; the D segment call TRBD1 is taken from the table without a DNA check. TRBV7-5 constitutes a pseudogene. The CDR3 length is 17 residues. This CDR3 reads CARSTRNRDRGTDTQYF. The CDR3 DNA reads as TGTGCCAGAAGCACACGAAACCGGGACAGGGGAACAGATACGCAGTATTTT.

The V gene is TRBV5-4, the J gene TRBJ2-5; 12 nucleotides agree with TRBD2. This CDR3 is 15 amino acids long. V trimming: 3 bases; J trimming: 3 bases; junction bases outside the gene matches: 3. The germline gives CDR1 SGHNT, CDR2 YYREEE (reference sequence). The CDR3 loop reads CASSWRTSGKETQYF. CDR3 in DNA: TGTGCCAGCAGCTGGAGGACTAGCGGGAAAGAGACCCAGTACTTC.

CDR3 sequence: CASSDSPRRGTEAFF. In DNA, the CDR3 is TGTGCCAGCAGTGACAGCCCGAGGCGTGGCACTGAAGCTTTCTTT. V is TRBV2 and J is TRBJ1-1; D call uncertain. CDR1 and CDR2 (germline): SNHLY, FYNNEI. This CDR3 region has 15 residues. The V and J ends lost 3 bases and 4 bases respectively, with 15 bases between them.

V and J are TRBV5-1 and TRBJ1-4, with TRBD1 matching 10 bases. Losses at the gene ends were 4 bases for V and 7 bases for J; bases not matched to a gene: 4. The CDR3 loop spans 14 amino acids. CDR1 and CDR2 from the germline V gene are SGHRS and YFSETQ. The CDR3 coding sequence is TGCGCCAGCAGCGGGGACAGGGGAGCTGAAAAACTGTTTTTT. The encoded protein is CASSGDRGAEKLFF. The entire variable domain, with the rest obtained from reference TRBV5-1 and TRBJ1-4, is as follows: KAGVTQTPRYLIKTRGQQVTLSCSPISGHRSVSWYQQTPGQGLQFLFEYFSETQRNKGNFPGRFSGRQFSNSRSEMNVSTLELGDSALYLCASSGDRGAEKLFFGSGTQLSVL.

This chain uses TRBV29-1 with TRBJ2-1; perhaps TRBD2 as D (7 bases). The germline CDR1 and CDR2 sequences are SQVTM and ANQGSEA. The germline V and J ends were trimmed by 3 bases and 2 bases, with 11 bases remaining between them. The CDR3 has 14 amino acids. CDR3 loop: CSVEGGQAYNEQFF. DNA for the CDR3: TGCAGCGTTGAGGGGGGGCAGGCCTACAATGAGCAGTTCTTC.

The rearrangement links TRBV7-8 to TRBJ1-2; 7 bases agree with TRBD1. J was trimmed by 7 bases and V by 1 base; bases with no gene match: 9. The CDR3 runs to 15 residues. From germline, CDR1 is SGHVS and CDR2 FQNEAQ. CDR3 bases: TGTGCCAGCAGCTTAGGCGGACAGGCAGGACGTGGCTACACCTTC. Amino acids: CASSLGGQAGRGYTF.

V and J are TRBV9 and TRBJ2-1; 7 nucleotides align to TRBD1. This CDR3 region has 14 residues. Looked up from germline, CDR1 is SGDLS and CDR2 is YYNGEE. Trimming cost V 1 base and J 6 bases; bases outside gene matches: 4. The CDR3 spells CASSVRQGGNEQFF. The CDR3 DNA follows: TGTGCCAGCAGCGTAAGACAGGGTGGCAATGAGCAGTTCTTC.

The chain's CDR3 is CASSPLSATNTGELFF. Written as DNA, the CDR3 is TGTGCCAGCAGCCCTCTCTCCGCCACGAACACCGGGGAGCTGTTTTTT. This chain connects TRBV11-2 to TRBJ2-2; D call uncertain. Germline assignment: CDR1 SGHAT and CDR2 FQNNGV. V lost 5 bases and J lost 0, with 13 bases in between. The CDR3 has 16 residues.

The chain uses TRBV9 and TRBJ2-1, with D tentatively TRBD2 (6 bases). From germline, CDR1 is SGDLS and CDR2 YYNGEE. CDR3 length equals 17 residues. Trimming took 4 bases from V and 0 from J, leaving 17 bases between them. The CDR3 here is CASSLWGEASSYNEQFF. CDR3 bases: TGTGCCAGCAGCCTTTGGGGGGAGGCCAGCTCCTACAATGAGCAGTTCTTC. The full variable domain, in which reference TRBV9 and TRBJ2-1 provide the parts outside the CDR3, is DSGVTQTPKHLITATGQRVTLRCSPRSGDLSVYWYQQSLDQGLQFLIQYYNGEERAKGNILERFSAQQFPDLHSELNLSSLELGDSALYFCASSLWGEASSYNEQFFGPGTRLTVL.

V usage is TRBV7-2 and J usage is TRBJ1-1; TRBD1 agrees at 7 bases. CDR3 size: 14 residues. Germline CDR1 SGHTA, CDR2 FQGNSA. V gave up 3 bases and J gave up 5 bases; unmatched junction bases: 6. The CDR3 DNA follows: TGTGCCAGCAGCTTTAACAGGGGATGGACTGAAGCTTTCTTT. It yields the protein CASSFNRGWTEAFF.

This clone appeared a single time. The chain uses TRBV7-8 and TRBJ2-2; 7 nucleotides match TRBD2. Looked up from germline, CDR1 is SGHVS and CDR2 is FQNEAQ. The CDR3 is 15 residues long. Losses at the gene ends were 1 base for V and 8 bases for J; bases not matched to a gene: 7. The CDR3 region has the DNA TGTGCCAGCAGCTTAGATCGAGCGGGAAGGGGGGAGCTGTTTTTT. Its protein product is CASSLDRAGRGELFF.

A few counts support this clone. V usage is TRBV5-1 and J usage is TRBJ1-2; TRBD1 agrees at 7 bases. CDR1 and CDR2 (germline): SGHRS, YFSETQ. The CDR3 extends over 13 amino acids. Losses at the gene ends were 3 bases for V and 7 bases for J; bases not matched to a gene: 6. DNA for the CDR3: TGCGCCAGCAGCTCGTGGGCAGGGGGTGGCTACACCTTC. Protein sequence: CASSSWAGGGYTF.

The V and J genes are TRBV5-1 and TRBJ1-4, with a possible D match to TRBD1 (5 bases). The CDR3 loop spans 16 amino acids. Trimming cost V 3 bases and J 0 bases, with 12 bases left between them. CDR1 and CDR2 from the germline V gene are SGHRS and YFSETQ. CDR3 coding DNA: TGCGCCAGCAGCTACCAGGGCGCGGCAACTAATGAAAAACTGTTTTTT. Translating it yields CASSYQGAATNEKLFF.

The chain couples TRBV14 to TRBJ2-1; no clear D. Germline CDR1 is SGHDN and CDR2 is FVKESK. V was pared by 4 bases and J by 5 bases, with 6 bases between. The CDR3 has 12 residues. In DNA, the CDR3 is TGTGCCAGCAGCCCTATTGACAATGAGCAGTTCTTC. This sequence encodes CASSPIDNEQFF.

The J gene is TRBJ2-7, the V gene TRBV24-1, with a tentative D call TRBD1 (5 bases). The CDR3 has 14 residues. Trimming shortened V by 3 bases and J by 7 bases, and 15 bases separated the two germline ends. Per the germline V gene, CDR1 is KGHDR and CDR2 is SFDVKD. CDR3 region: CATSDPNGQNEQYF. CDR3 coding DNA: TGTGCCACCAGTGATCCGAATGGACAAAATGAGCAGTACTTC.

The CDR3 DNA is TGTGCCAGCAGCCGGGAAATGGAGACCCAGTACTTC. Protein: CASSREMETQYF. The chain couples TRBV7-9 to TRBJ2-5; tentative D call: TRBD2 (5 bases). Trimming stripped 5 bases from V and 5 bases from J, with 9 bases between. Germline CDR1 is SEHNR and CDR2 is FQNEAQ (reference sequence). The CDR3 extends over 12 amino acids.

This chain links TRBV7-9 with TRBJ2-2; D gene unclear. Germline loops: CDR1 SEHNR, CDR2 FQNEAQ (reference sequence). The CDR3 length is 13 residues. Trimming cost V 4 bases and J 6 bases, with 9 bases left between them. In DNA form, the CDR3 reads TGTGCCAGCAGCTCTTGGTCGGCCGGGGAGCTGTTTTTT. Translated, it gives CASSSWSAGELFF.

J is TRBJ1-1 and V is TRBV6-5; D remains unclear. The CDR3 consists of 14 residues. The germline V and J ends were trimmed by 2 bases and 3 bases, with 10 bases remaining between them. Germline V CDR1 and CDR2: MNHEY, SVGAGI. CDR3 nucleotides: TGTGCCAGCAGTTACCCGGTTTCGGACACTGAAGCTTTCTTT. It translates to CASSYPVSDTEAFF.

This clone was found once. This chain joins TRBV19 and TRBJ2-1; no clear D. CDR1 LNHDA and CDR2 SQIVND come from the germline V gene (reference sequence). The CDR3 spans 14 residues. Trimming shortened V by 4 bases and J by 0 bases, and 7 bases separated the two germline ends. This CDR3 reads CASSKDPSYNEQFF. DNA for the CDR3: TGTGCCAGTAGTAAAGACCCCTCCTACAATGAGCAGTTCTTC.

This chain uses TRBV7-2 with TRBJ2-7, with 7 bases fitting TRBD2. The CDR3 loop spans 15 amino acids. Germline values: CDR1 SGHTA, CDR2 FQGNSA. V gave up 5 bases and J gave up 4 bases; unmatched junction bases: 11. In nucleotides, the CDR3 is TGTGCCAGCAGCCCTAGTTCGCTAGCGGATTACGAGCAGTACTTC. Amino acid sequence: CASSPSSLADYEQYF. Full variable domain (remainder filled in from reference TRBV7-2 and TRBJ2-7): GAGVSQSPSNKVTEKGKDVELRCDPISGHTALYWYRQSLGQGLEFLIYFQGNSAPDKSGLPSDRFSAERTGGSVSTLTIQRTQQEDSAVYLCASSPSSLADYEQYFGPGTRLTVT.

This rearrangement joins TRBV5-1 to TRBJ1-2, with 9 bases that match TRBD1. The V and J ends lost 0 bases and 6 bases, in that order; junction bases with no gene match: 3. CDR3 size: 14 residues. Germline-derived CDR1 and CDR2 are SGHRS and YFSETQ. CDR3 protein: CASSLGRQGDGYTF. The CDR3 DNA reads as TGCGCCAGCAGCTTGGGGAGACAGGGGGATGGCTACACCTTC.